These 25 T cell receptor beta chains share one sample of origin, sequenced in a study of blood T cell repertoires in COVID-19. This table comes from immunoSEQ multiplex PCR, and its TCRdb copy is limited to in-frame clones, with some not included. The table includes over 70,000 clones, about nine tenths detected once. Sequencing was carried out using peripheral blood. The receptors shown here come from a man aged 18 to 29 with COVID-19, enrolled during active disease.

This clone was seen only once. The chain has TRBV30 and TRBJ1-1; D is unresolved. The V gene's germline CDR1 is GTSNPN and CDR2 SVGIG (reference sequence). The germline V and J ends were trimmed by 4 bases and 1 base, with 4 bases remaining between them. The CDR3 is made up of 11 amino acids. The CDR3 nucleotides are TGTGCCTGGAACAAGAACACTGAAGCTTTCTTT. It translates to CAWNKNTEAFF. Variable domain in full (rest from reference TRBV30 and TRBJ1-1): SQTIHQWPATLVQPVGSPLSLECTVEGTSNPNLYWYRQAAGRGLQLLFYSVGIGQISSEVPQNLSASRPQDRQFILSSKKLLLSDSGFYLCAWNKNTEAFFGQGTRLTVV.

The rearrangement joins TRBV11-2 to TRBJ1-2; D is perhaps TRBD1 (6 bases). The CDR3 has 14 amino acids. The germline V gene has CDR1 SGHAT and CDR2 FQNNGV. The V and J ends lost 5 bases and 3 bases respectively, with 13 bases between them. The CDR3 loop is CASSLREGDYGYTF. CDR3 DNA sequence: TGTGCCAGCAGCCTTAGGGAGGGGGACTATGGCTACACCTTC.

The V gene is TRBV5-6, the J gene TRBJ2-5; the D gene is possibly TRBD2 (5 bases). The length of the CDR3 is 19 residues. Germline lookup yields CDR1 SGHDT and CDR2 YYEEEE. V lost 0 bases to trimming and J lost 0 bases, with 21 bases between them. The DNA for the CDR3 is TGTGCCAGCAGCTTGGGCCAGTTGAATACTAGGCTGTACCAAGAGACCCAGTACTTC. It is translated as CASSLGQLNTRLYQETQYF.

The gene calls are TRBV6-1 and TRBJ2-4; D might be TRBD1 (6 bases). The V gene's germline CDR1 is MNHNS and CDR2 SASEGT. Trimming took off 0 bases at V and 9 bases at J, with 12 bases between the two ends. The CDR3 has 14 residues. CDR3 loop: CASSEARGQSIQYF. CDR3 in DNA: TGTGCCAGCAGTGAAGCGCGAGGACAGAGCATTCAGTACTTC.

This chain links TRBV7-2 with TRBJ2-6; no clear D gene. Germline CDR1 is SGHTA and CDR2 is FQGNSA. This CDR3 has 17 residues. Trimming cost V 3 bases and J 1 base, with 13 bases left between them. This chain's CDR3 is CASSFSYFFSGANVLTF. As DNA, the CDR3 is TGTGCCAGCAGCTTCTCCTATTTTTTTTCTGGGGCCAACGTCCTGACTTTC. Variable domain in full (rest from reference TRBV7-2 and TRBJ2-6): GAGVSQSPSNKVTEKGKDVELRCDPISGHTALYWYRQSLGQGLEFLIYFQGNSAPDKSGLPSDRFSAERTGGSVSTLTIQRTQQEDSAVYLCASSFSYFFSGANVLTFGAGSRLTVL.

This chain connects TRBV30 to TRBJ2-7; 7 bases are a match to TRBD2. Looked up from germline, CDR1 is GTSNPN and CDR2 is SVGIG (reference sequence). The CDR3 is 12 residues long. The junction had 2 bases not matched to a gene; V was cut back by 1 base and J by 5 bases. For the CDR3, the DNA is TGTGCCTGGAGTGGGGGGAGGGACGAGCAGTACTTC. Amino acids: CAWSGGRDEQYF.

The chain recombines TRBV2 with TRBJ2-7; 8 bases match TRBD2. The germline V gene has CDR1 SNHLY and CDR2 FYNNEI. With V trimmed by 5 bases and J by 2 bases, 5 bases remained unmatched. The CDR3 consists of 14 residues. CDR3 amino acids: CASSSAAGAYEQYF. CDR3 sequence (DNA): TGTGCCAGCAGTTCCGCAGCGGGAGCCTACGAGCAGTACTTC. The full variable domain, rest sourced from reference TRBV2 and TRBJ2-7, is EPEVTQTPSHQVTQMGQEVILRCVPISNHLYFYWYRQILGQKVEFLVSFYNNEISEKSEIFDDQFSVERPDGSNFTLKIRSTKLEDSAMYFCASSSAAGAYEQYFGPGTRLTVT.

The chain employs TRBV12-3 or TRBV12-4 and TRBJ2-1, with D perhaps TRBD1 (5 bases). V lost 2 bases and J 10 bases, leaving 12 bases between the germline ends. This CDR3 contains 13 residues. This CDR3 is CASSLIPGNEQFF. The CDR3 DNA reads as TGTGCCAGCAGTTTAATCCCAGGGAACGAGCAGTTCTTC.

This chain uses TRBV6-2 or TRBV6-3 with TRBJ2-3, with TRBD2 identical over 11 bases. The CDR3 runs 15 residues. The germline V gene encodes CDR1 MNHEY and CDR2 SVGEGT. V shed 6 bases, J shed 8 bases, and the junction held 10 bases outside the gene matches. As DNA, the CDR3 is TGTGCCAGCAGCGGACTAGCGGGCCGGTCAGGTACGCAGTATTTT. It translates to CASSGLAGRSGTQYF.

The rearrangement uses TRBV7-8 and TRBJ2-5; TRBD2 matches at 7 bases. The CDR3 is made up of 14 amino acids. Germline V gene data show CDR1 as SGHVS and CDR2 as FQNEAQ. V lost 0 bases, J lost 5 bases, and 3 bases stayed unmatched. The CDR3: CASSLAGRVETQYF. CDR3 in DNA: TGTGCCAGCAGCTTAGCGGGGAGGGTGGAGACCCAGTACTTC.

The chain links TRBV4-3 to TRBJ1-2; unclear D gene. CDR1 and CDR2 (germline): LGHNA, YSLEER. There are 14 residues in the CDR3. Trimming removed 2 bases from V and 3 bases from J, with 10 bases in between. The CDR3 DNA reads TGCGCCAGCAGCCAATCTACGCTTGACTATGGCTACACCTTC. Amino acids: CASSQSTLDYGYTF.

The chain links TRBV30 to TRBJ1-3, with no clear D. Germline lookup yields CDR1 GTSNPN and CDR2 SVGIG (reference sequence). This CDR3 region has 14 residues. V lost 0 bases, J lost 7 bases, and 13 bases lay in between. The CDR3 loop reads CAWSVALFGNTIYF. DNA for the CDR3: TGTGCCTGGAGTGTAGCTCTCTTCGGGAACACCATATATTTT.

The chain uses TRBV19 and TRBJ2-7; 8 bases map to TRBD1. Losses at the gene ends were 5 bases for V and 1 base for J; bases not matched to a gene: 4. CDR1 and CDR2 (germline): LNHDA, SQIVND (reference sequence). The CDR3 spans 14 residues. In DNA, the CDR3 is TGTGCCAGTAGTCCGGGACAGGTGTCCTACGAGCAGTACTTC. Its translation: CASSPGQVSYEQYF.

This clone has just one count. The CDR3 sequence is CASSSRGRESAYEQYF. CDR3 nucleotide sequence: TGTGCCAGCAGTTCGAGAGGGCGGGAGTCAGCCTACGAGCAGTACTTC. The chain joins TRBV6-5 to TRBJ2-7, with 7 bases that match TRBD2. V shed 4 bases and J 2 bases; nucleotides not matched to a gene: 11. CDR3 size: 16 residues. Per the germline V gene, CDR1 is MNHEY and CDR2 is SVGAGI.

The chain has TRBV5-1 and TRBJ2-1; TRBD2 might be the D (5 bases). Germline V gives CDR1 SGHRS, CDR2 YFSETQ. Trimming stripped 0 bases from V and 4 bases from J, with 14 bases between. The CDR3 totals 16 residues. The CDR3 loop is CASSLGTRGRYNEQFF. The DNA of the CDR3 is TGCGCCAGCAGCTTGGGGACGAGAGGGAGATACAATGAGCAGTTCTTC.

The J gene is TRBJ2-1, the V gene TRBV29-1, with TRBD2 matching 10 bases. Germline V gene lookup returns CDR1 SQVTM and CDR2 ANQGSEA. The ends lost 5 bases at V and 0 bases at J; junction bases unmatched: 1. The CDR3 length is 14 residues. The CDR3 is CSVSSGSSYNEQFF. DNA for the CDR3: TGCAGCGTTTCTAGCGGGAGCTCCTACAATGAGCAGTTCTTC.

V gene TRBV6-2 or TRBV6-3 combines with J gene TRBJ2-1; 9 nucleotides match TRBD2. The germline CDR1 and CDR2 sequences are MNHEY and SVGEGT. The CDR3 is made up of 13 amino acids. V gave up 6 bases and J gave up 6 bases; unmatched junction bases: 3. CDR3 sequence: CASRPSGTNEQFF. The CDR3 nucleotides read TGTGCCAGCAGACCTAGCGGGACCAATGAGCAGTTCTTC.

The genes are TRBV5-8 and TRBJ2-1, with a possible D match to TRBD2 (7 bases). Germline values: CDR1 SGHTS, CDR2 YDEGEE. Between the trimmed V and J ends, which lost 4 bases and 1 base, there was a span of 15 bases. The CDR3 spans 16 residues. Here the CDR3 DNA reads TGTGCCAGCAGCCCGTGGGGGGGCCATTCCTACAATGAGCAGTTCTTC. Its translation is CASSPWGGHSYNEQFF.

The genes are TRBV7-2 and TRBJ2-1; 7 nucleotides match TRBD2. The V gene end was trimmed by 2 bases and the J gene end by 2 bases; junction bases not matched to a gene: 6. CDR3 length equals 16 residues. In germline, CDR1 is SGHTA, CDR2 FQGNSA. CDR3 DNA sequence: TGTGCCAGCAGCTTATACCCCGGACTAGCCTACAATGAGCAGTTCTTC. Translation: CASSLYPGLAYNEQFF.

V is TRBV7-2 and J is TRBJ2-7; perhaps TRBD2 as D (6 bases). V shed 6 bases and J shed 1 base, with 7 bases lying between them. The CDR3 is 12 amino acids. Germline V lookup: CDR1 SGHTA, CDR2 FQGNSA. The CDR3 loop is CASSGGSYEQYF. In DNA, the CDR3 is TGTGCCAGCAGTGGAGGGTCCTACGAGCAGTACTTC.

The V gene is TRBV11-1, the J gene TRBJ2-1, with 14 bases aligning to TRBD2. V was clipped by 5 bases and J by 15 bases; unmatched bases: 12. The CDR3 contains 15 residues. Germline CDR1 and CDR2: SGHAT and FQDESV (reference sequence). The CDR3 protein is CASSVLPGLAGVVFF. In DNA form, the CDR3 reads TGTGCCAGCAGCGTCTTACCGGGACTAGCGGGAGTAGTGTTCTTC.

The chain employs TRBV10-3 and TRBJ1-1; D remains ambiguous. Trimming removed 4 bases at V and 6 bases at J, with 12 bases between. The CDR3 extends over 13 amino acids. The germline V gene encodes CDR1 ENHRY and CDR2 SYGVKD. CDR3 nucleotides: TGTGCCATCAGTGGAGCGATGGCGGCTGAAGCTTTCTTT. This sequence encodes CAISGAMAAEAFF.

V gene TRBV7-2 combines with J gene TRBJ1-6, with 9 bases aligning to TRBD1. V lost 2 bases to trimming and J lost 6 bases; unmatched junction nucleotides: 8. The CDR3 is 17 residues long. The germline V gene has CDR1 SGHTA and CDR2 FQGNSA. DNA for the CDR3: TGTGCCAGCAGCTTAAGATTCGGGACAGGGATTAATTCACCCCTCCACTTT. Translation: CASSLRFGTGINSPLHF.

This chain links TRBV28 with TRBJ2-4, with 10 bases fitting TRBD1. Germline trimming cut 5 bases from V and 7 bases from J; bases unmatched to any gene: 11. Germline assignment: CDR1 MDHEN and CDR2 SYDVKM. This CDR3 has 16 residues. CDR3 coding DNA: TGTGCCAGCAGTGTGACAGGGGGCTTGAGTGGGAACATTCAGTACTTC. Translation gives CASSVTGGLSGNIQYF.

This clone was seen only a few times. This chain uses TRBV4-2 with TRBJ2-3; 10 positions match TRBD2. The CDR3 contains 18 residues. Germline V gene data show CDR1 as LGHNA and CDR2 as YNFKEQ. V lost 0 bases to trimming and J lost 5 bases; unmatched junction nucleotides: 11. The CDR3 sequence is CASSQDHQREGRGDTQYF. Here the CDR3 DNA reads TGTGCCAGCAGCCAAGATCACCAGCGGGAGGGCCGGGGAGATACGCAGTATTTT.